A selection of T cell receptor beta chains follows, all from one sample in a study of cytomegalovirus exposure and HLA in healthy donors. Clones were sequenced by immunoSEQ multiplex PCR, and TCRdb holds only the in-frame ones, with some missing. The sample holds 100,000 to 150,000 clones, roughly nine tenths seen once. Sequenced material: PBMCs. All receptors come from a man under 40 in good health and CMV-seronegative. Each CDR3 is given with its conserved first and last residue. The D gene is left open where the match is weak. Expanded clones get a size class; other rows say once, few or many, or leave the size out.

clone_size d_call cdr3_length j_call v_call cdr3_nt cdr3_aa
- - 13 TRBJ2-7 TRBV6-6 TGTGCCAGCAGTTCGACAGAGACCTACGAGCAGTACTTC CASSSTETYEQYF
- - 15 TRBJ1-1 TRBV6-1 TGTGCCAGCAGTGAGCCCTACGGGGGTGGGACTGAAGCTTTCTTT CASSEPYGGGTEAFF
- - 13 TRBJ1-6 TRBV2 TGTGCCAGCACCCGGGAAGTTAATTCACCCCTCCACTTT CASTREVNSPLHF
- - 11 TRBJ2-7 TRBV20-1 TGCAGTGCCAACAGGGACTACGAGCAGTACTTC CSANRDYEQYF
- - 14 TRBJ1-5 TRBV5-6 TGTGCCAGCAGCTTGGCGGCAGGGAATCAGCCCCAGCATTTT CASSLAAGNQPQHF
- - 12 TRBJ2-3 TRBV5-1 TGCGCCAGCAGCATCGACTTAGATACGCAGTATTTT CASSIDLDTQYF
- - 13 TRBJ1-1 TRBV6-5 TGTGCCAGCAGTTACGGCACAGGGACTGAAGCTTTCTTT CASSYGTGTEAFF
- TRBD1 15 TRBJ2-3 TRBV6-5 TGTGCCAGCGGGTCCCCCGGGACAGACACAGATACGCAGTATTTT CASGSPGTDTDTQYF
- - 11 TRBJ1-2 TRBV19 TGTGCCAGTAGTGGAGGGTATGGCTACACCTTC CASSGGYGYTF
once - 14 TRBJ1-2 TRBV7-2 TGTGCCAGCAGCTTAGAGCCGGGGGACTATGGCTACACCTTC CASSLEPGDYGYTF
once TRBD1 15 TRBJ2-7 TRBV5-8 TGTGCCAGCACCAGGGGGGACAGGGATCCCTACGAGCAGTACTTC CASTRGDRDPYEQYF